A selection of T cell receptor beta chains follows, all from one sample in a study of blood T cell repertoires in COVID-19. The repertoire was sequenced with immunoSEQ multiplex PCR; TCRdb's copy has only in-frame clones and lacks some. The sample contains a few hundred thousand clones, 80% to 90% of which appear only once. Input material: PBMCs or T cells enriched from blood (not recorded which). The receptors come from a man aged 25 to 40 who had recovered from COVID-19. The CDR3 runs from the conserved cysteine through the conserved F or W. The order of the fields is clone size, CDR3 length, V gene, J gene, CDR3 protein. Clone size, where shown, is once, few, many, or a class for clones that have expanded.

size: NA
length: 14
V: TRBV18
J: TRBJ2-5
CDR3: CASSPPRSKETQYF

size: NA
length: 15
V: TRBV9
J: TRBJ1-3
CDR3: CASSVGRAEGNTIYF

size: NA
length: 12
V: TRBV27
J: TRBJ1-2
CDR3: CASSSDRVVYTF

size: once
length: 16
V: TRBV18
J: TRBJ1-6
CDR3: CASSVGGARNNSPLHF

size: NA
length: 15
V: TRBV7-9
J: TRBJ1-4
CDR3: CASSFRQTPIEKLFF

size: once
length: 17
V: TRBV7-8
J: TRBJ2-3
CDR3: CASSVTGSAAGTDTQYF

size: once
length: 15
V: TRBV6-4
J: TRBJ1-1
CDR3: CASSDSHRAGTEAFF

size: once
length: 18
V: TRBV4-2
J: TRBJ1-5
CDR3: CASSQDVLGGGGNQPQHF

size: once
length: 16
V: TRBV29-1
J: TRBJ2-7
CDR3: CSVEDGLAGGSYEQYF

size: NA
length: 14
V: TRBV30
J: TRBJ1-6
CDR3: CAWSVLGQGLPLHF

size: NA
length: 16
V: TRBV5-1
J: TRBJ1-2
CDR3: CASSLDPGQGAYGYTF

size: NA
length: 16
V: TRBV5-4
J: TRBJ1-6
CDR3: CASSTGDRVSNSPLHF

size: NA
length: 15
V: TRBV24-1
J: TRBJ2-3
CDR3: CATSDASGGEDTQYF

size: NA
length: 13
V: TRBV21-1
J: TRBJ1-2
CDR3: CASNPGGVSGYTF

size: NA
length: 16
V: TRBV12-2
J: TRBJ2-1
CDR3: CASRFDSLSSYNEQFF

size: NA
length: 15
V: TRBV6-5
J: TRBJ2-1
CDR3: CASNLAGGSYNEQFF

size: NA
length: 13
V: TRBV10-3
J: TRBJ1-1
CDR3: CAIRRTIVTEAFF

size: once
length: 15
V: TRBV6-5
J: TRBJ2-7
CDR3: CASRLAGGPPYEQYF

size: once
length: 17
V: TRBV5-1
J: TRBJ2-3
CDR3: CASSLGLTGESTDTQYF

size: NA
length: 15
V: TRBV28
J: TRBJ2-4
CDR3: CASSSPGLAKNIQYF

size: NA
length: 17
V: TRBV2
J: TRBJ2-2
CDR3: CASSENFPGQWSGELFF

size: NA
length: 15
V: TRBV18
J: TRBJ1-6
CDR3: CASSLRTGPNSPLHF

size: NA
length: 16
V: TRBV7-6
J: TRBJ2-3
CDR3: CASSAGVASLTDTQYF

size: NA
length: 15
V: TRBV7-2
J: TRBJ2-1
CDR3: CASSGRTSGYNEQFF

size: once
length: 15
V: TRBV10-3
J: TRBJ1-5
CDR3: CAISGGQGAGQPQHF

size: once
length: 15
V: TRBV13
J: TRBJ2-1
CDR3: CASSLHGENYNEQFF

size: NA
length: 14
V: TRBV6-1
J: TRBJ1-1
CDR3: CASSERSRRTEAFF

size: NA
length: 18
V: TRBV9
J: TRBJ1-2
CDR3: CASSVSSPSGGPNYGYTF